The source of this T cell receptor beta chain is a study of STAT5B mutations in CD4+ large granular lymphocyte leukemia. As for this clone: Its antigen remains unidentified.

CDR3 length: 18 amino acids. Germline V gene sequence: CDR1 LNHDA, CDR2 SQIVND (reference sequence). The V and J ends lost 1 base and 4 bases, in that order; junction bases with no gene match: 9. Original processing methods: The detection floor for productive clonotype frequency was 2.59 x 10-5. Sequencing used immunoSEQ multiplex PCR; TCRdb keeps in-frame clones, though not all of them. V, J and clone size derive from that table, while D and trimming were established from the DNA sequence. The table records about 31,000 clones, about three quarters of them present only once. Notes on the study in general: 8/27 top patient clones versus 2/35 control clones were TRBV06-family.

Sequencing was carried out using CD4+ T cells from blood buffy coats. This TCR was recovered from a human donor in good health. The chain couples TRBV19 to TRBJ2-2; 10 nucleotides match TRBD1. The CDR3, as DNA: TGTGCCAGTAGTATAGTTAGGGGACAGGGGTTGAGCACCGGGGAGCTGTTTTTT. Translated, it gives CASSIVRGQGLSTGELFF.